This TCR beta chain was recovered during a study of blood T cell repertoires in COVID-19. Study-level background: Samples of COVID-19 (acute and convalescent) were obtained from the United States, Italy and Spain.

CDR1 and CDR2 from the germline V gene are LGHNA and YSLEER. This CDR3 is built from 15 residues. The ends lost 1 base at V and 0 bases at J; junction bases unmatched: 0. While infection was still active, Seattle patients were enrolled and then followed longitudinally. Original data processing: Amplification with reference gene primers provided the estimates of nucleated cell counts. Clones were sequenced by immunoSEQ multiplex PCR, and TCRdb holds only the in-frame ones, with some missing. The V and J calls and clone size are taken from that table; D and trimming were inferred from the DNA. The sample includes about 210,000 clones, 65% to 90% of them seen just once.

The rearrangement joins TRBV4-3 to TRBJ2-1, with 7 bases lining up with TRBD2. The sequenced material came from peripheral blood. The clonotype was recovered from a man over 45 with COVID-19, enrolled during active disease. CDR3 sequence (DNA): TGCGCCAGCAGCCAAGGGGGGGGCTCCTACAATGAGCAGTTCTTC. Its protein product is CASSQGGGSYNEQFF.